The rows below give T cell receptor beta chains drawn from one sample of a study of T cells in Graves' hyperthyroidism and ophthalmopathy. TCRdb re-called the multiplex PCR reads with MiXCR, one entry per CDR3 protein. The sample lists 600,000 to 650,000 distinct CDR3 sequences, around 15% seen once, with 3.8% in the top ten. Sample: blood. These receptors were obtained from a woman younger than 45 with Graves' hyperthyroidism. CDR3s include the opening cysteine and the closing phenylalanine or tryptophan. Each record gives: D gene, V gene, clone size, J gene, CDR3 DNA, CDR3 protein. The D gene is left open where the match is weak. Clone size is given for some rows only: seen once, a few or many times, or a class if the clone is expanded.

d_gene: .
v_gene: TRBV30
abundance: many
j_gene: TRBJ2-6
CDR3nt: TGTGCCTGGAGTTACAGGGTTACTGGGGCCAACGTCCTGACTTTC
CDR3aa: CAWSYRVTGANVLTF

d_gene: .
v_gene: TRBV11-3
abundance: .
j_gene: TRBJ2-1
CDR3nt: TGTGCCAGCAGCTTTTCAGAGACATACAATGAGCAGTTCTTC
CDR3aa: CASSFSETYNEQFF

d_gene: TRBD1
v_gene: TRBV6-6
abundance: .
j_gene: TRBJ1-2
CDR3nt: TGTGCCAGCACAAGACAGGGCGTGCTATCTAGCTATGGCTACACCTTC
CDR3aa: CASTRQGVLSSYGYTF

d_gene: TRBD1
v_gene: TRBV2
abundance: .
j_gene: TRBJ1-4
CDR3nt: TGTGCCAGCACGAGACAGGGGGCTAATGAAAAACTGTTTTTT
CDR3aa: CASTRQGANEKLFF

d_gene: TRBD2
v_gene: TRBV6-2/TRBV6-3
abundance: many
j_gene: TRBJ2-3
CDR3nt: TGTGCCAGCAGGCTTCTAGCGGGAGACACAGATACGCAGTATTTT
CDR3aa: CASRLLAGDTDTQYF

d_gene: .
v_gene: TRBV28
abundance: few
j_gene: TRBJ1-2
CDR3nt: TGTGCCAGCAGTTTTTCAGGGGCTGGGAACGGCTACACCTTC
CDR3aa: CASSFSGAGNGYTF

d_gene: TRBD1
v_gene: TRBV30
abundance: .
j_gene: TRBJ1-2
CDR3nt: TGTGCCTGGAGGGGGTACAGGGGGGATAACTATGGCTACACCTTC
CDR3aa: CAWRGYRGDNYGYTF

d_gene: .
v_gene: TRBV28
abundance: many
j_gene: TRBJ1-1
CDR3nt: TGTGCCAGCATCTCGAGGGTGGATGACACTGAAGCTTTCTTT
CDR3aa: CASISRVDDTEAFF

d_gene: .
v_gene: TRBV18
abundance: many
j_gene: TRBJ1-1
CDR3nt: TGTGCCAGCTCGATGACAGGCTTGAACACTGAAGCTTTCTTT
CDR3aa: CASSMTGLNTEAFF

d_gene: .
v_gene: TRBV20-1
abundance: .
j_gene: TRBJ2-7
CDR3nt: TGCAGTGCTAGAGAGGCCGGTATAGACGAGCAGTACTTC
CDR3aa: CSAREAGIDEQYF

d_gene: .
v_gene: TRBV2
abundance: many
j_gene: TRBJ1-2
CDR3nt: TGTGCCAGCTGGGGTCGGGGTACTGGCTACACCTTC
CDR3aa: CASWGRGTGYTF

d_gene: .
v_gene: TRBV3-1
abundance: .
j_gene: TRBJ1-6
CDR3nt: TGTGCCAGCACCTTCAGTAGGCTCGGTAATTCACCCCTCCACTTT
CDR3aa: CASTFSRLGNSPLHF